These 26 T cell receptor beta chains originate from one sample sequenced in a study of blood T cell repertoires in COVID-19. The protocol was immunoSEQ multiplex PCR, while the TCRdb copy is restricted to in-frame clones and leaves out a portion. Among over 100,000 clones listed, 81% were seen once. The sequenced sample consisted of peripheral blood. Receptors originate from a woman aged 55-70 years with active or convalescent COVID-19.

The chain carries TRBV4-3 and TRBJ2-3; 13 nucleotides align to TRBD2. The CDR3 runs 16 residues. V shed 4 bases, J shed 4 bases, and the junction held 5 bases outside the gene matches. The germline V gene has CDR1 LGHNA and CDR2 YSLEER. CDR3 region: CASSPGTSGIADTQYF. CDR3 DNA: TGCGCCAGCAGCCCCGGGACTAGCGGGATCGCAGATACGCAGTATTTT.

This clone showed up just a few times. V is TRBV3-1 (or the pseudogene TRBV3-2) and J is TRBJ2-7, with 10 bases that match TRBD1. The V gene end was trimmed by 1 base and the J gene end by 3 bases; junction bases not matched to a gene: 3. Germline V CDR1 and CDR2: LGHDT, YNNKEL (reference sequence). CDR3 length equals 15 residues. CDR3 nucleotides: TGTGCCAGCAGCCAAGGGACAGGGGGGATCTACGAGCAGTACTTC. Protein sequence: CASSQGTGGIYEQYF.

A few counts support this clone. The chain combines TRBV28 with TRBJ2-3; 12 positions match TRBD2. The V gene's germline CDR1 is MDHEN and CDR2 SYDVKM. The length of the CDR3 is 18 residues. The V segment lost 3 bases and the J segment 0 bases; nucleotides outside the gene matches: 7. The CDR3 DNA reads as TGTGCCAGCAGTTTGGCTAGCGGGGGGGGATTTAGCACAGATACGCAGTATTTT. Translated: CASSLASGGGFSTDTQYF.

The V gene is TRBV9, the J gene TRBJ2-3; 14 bases fit TRBD2. Germline assignment: CDR1 SGDLS and CDR2 YYNGEE. J was trimmed by 2 bases and V by 7 bases; bases with no gene match: 9. CDR3 length: 17 amino acids. The chain's CDR3 is CASGPWTSGGYTDTQYF. CDR3 bases: TGTGCCAGCGGCCCCTGGACTAGCGGGGGGTACACAGATACGCAGTATTTT. Full variable domain (outside the CDR3, taken from reference TRBV9 and TRBJ2-3): DSGVTQTPKHLITATGQRVTLRCSPRSGDLSVYWYQQSLDQGLQFLIQYYNGEERAKGNILERFSAQQFPDLHSELNLSSLELGDSALYFCASGPWTSGGYTDTQYFGPGTRLTVL.

This clone turned up a few times. V gene TRBV28 combines with J gene TRBJ2-1; TRBD2 is a possible D gene (5 bases). Germline V lookup: CDR1 MDHEN, CDR2 SYDVKM. This CDR3 region has 14 residues. Trimming removed 6 bases from V and 2 bases from J, with 11 bases in between. The CDR3 coding sequence is TGTGCCAGCAGCCTAGCCCCGCCCTACAATGAGCAGTTCTTC. This translates into CASSLAPPYNEQFF.

The rearrangement links TRBV20-1 to TRBJ2-7; 7 bases align to TRBD2. Germline assignment: CDR1 DFQATT and CDR2 SNEGSKA (reference sequence). This CDR3 has 15 residues. With V trimmed by 3 bases and J by 3 bases, 11 bases remained unmatched. The CDR3 loop is CSASNLAATNYEQYF. The CDR3 DNA follows: TGCAGTGCTAGTAATCTAGCGGCTACCAACTACGAGCAGTACTTC.

This clone showed up just once. The CDR3 spells CASSLAGSYEQYV. CDR3 bases: TGTGCCAGCAGTTTGGCGGGCTCCTACGAGCAGTACGTC. J is TRBJ2-7 and V is TRBV27; D is possibly TRBD2 (5 bases). This CDR3 contains 13 residues. The V end lost 3 bases, the J end lost 0 bases, and 6 bases lay between the germline ends. The germline gives CDR1 MNHEY, CDR2 SMNVEV (reference sequence).

The chain links TRBV6-5 to TRBJ1-6, with D uncertain. Trimming removed 3 bases at V and 14 bases at J, with 8 bases between. Looked up from germline, CDR1 is MNHEY and CDR2 is SVGAGI. CDR3 length: 11 amino acids. CDR3 coding DNA: TGTGCCAGCAGTTATGGCGACACCCTCCACTTT. Protein sequence: CASSYGDTLHF.

Only a few counts were recorded for this clone. This chain uses TRBV7-7 with TRBJ1-5, with a tentative D call TRBD1 (6 bases). Per germline, CDR1 SSHAT and CDR2 FNYEAQ (reference sequence). With 0 bases removed from V and 0 bases from J, the gap between germline ends came to 9 bases. This CDR3 has 16 amino acids. CDR3 DNA sequence: TGTGCCAGCAGCTTAGCGGGCAGGGGTAGCAATCAGCCCCAGCATTTT. Its protein is CASSLAGRGSNQPQHF.

The genes are TRBV27 and TRBJ1-5, with 7 bases matching TRBD1. The CDR3 sequence is 15 residues long. CDR1 and CDR2 from the germline V gene are MNHEY and SMNVEV (reference sequence). V was clipped by 2 bases and J by 2 bases; unmatched bases: 3. In nucleotides, the CDR3 is TGTGCCAGCAGTTTAGGCAGGGGGGGCAATCAGCCCCAGCATTTT. It codes for CASSLGRGGNQPQHF.

The V gene is TRBV6-1, the J gene TRBJ1-5, with D hard to call. V lost 1 base and J lost 5, with 12 bases in between. The germline V gene has CDR1 MNHNS and CDR2 SASEGT. This CDR3 contains 15 residues. CDR3 nucleotide sequence: TGTGCCAGCAGTGAAGGGGGAGAGGTCGATCAGCCCCAGCATTTT. It codes for CASSEGGEVDQPQHF.

This clone was recorded only once. This sequence joins TRBV7-2 and TRBJ1-4, with 8 nucleotides matching TRBD1. The length of the CDR3 is 15 residues. The V and J ends lost 1 base and 7 bases, in that order; junction bases with no gene match: 5. Germline V gives CDR1 SGHTA, CDR2 FQGNSA. The CDR3 coding sequence is TGTGCCAGCAGCTTAGTAACAGGGGGGGCTGAAAAACTGTTTTTT. It yields the protein CASSLVTGGAEKLFF.

The gene calls are TRBV29-1 and TRBJ2-1, with a possible D match to TRBD2 (7 bases). Germline assignment: CDR1 SQVTM and CDR2 ANQGSEA. The CDR3 contains 15 residues. Trimming took 5 bases from V and 7 from J, leaving 21 bases between them. CDR3 DNA sequence: TGCAGCGTTCGACCCTTTGGCGGGGGCCCAAATGAGCAGTTCTTC. It codes for CSVRPFGGGPNEQFF.

CDR3 amino acids: CASSDIGGRSVGELFF. The CDR3 region has the DNA TGTGCCAGCAGTGACATAGGAGGGAGATCGGTCGGGGAGCTGTTTTTT. This chain uses TRBV6-1 with TRBJ2-2; D might be TRBD2 (6 bases). V was clipped by 3 bases and J by 7 bases, with 18 bases between them. The germline V gene encodes CDR1 MNHNS and CDR2 SASEGT. This CDR3 region has 16 residues.

V usage is TRBV7-2 and J usage is TRBJ2-3; TRBD2 matches at 11 bases. The V gene end was trimmed by 3 bases and the J gene end by 4 bases; junction bases not matched to a gene: 12. This CDR3 comprises 18 residues. CDR1 is SGHTA, CDR2 FQGNSA, per germline. CDR3 amino acids: CASSFLPLAGGEADTQYF. The CDR3 region has the DNA TGTGCCAGCAGCTTCTTGCCTCTAGCGGGAGGAGAGGCAGATACGCAGTATTTT. The full variable domain, in which reference TRBV7-2 and TRBJ2-3 provide the parts outside the CDR3, is GAGVSQSPSNKVTEKGKDVELRCDPISGHTALYWYRQSLGQGLEFLIYFQGNSAPDKSGLPSDRFSAERTGGSVSTLTIQRTQQEDSAVYLCASSFLPLAGGEADTQYFGPGTRLTVL.

This chain connects TRBV20-1 to TRBJ2-7; D uncertain. CDR1 and CDR2 (germline): DFQATT, SNEGSKA (reference sequence). Trimming stripped 3 bases from V and 1 base from J, with 7 bases between. The CDR3 has 12 amino acids. The CDR3 bases are TGCAGTGCTAGTGGCGGTTCCTACGAGCAGTACTTC. It is translated as CSASGGSYEQYF.

The J gene is TRBJ2-1, the V gene TRBV19; D possibly corresponds to TRBD2 (6 bases). CDR3 size: 17 residues. Between the trimmed V and J ends, which lost 9 bases and 5 bases, there was a span of 26 bases. Per germline, CDR1 LNHDA and CDR2 SQIVND (reference sequence). CDR3 sequence: CASRGAAARRTDNEQFF. The CDR3 DNA follows: TGTGCCAGCCGCGGGGCCGCGGCTCGAAGGACCGACAATGAGCAGTTCTTC.

The chain joins TRBV28 to TRBJ1-5, with 10 bases identical to TRBD1. V trimming: 5 bases; J trimming: 0 bases; junction bases outside the gene matches: 10. Germline V CDR1 and CDR2: MDHEN, SYDVKM. CDR3 length equals 18 residues. The CDR3 DNA reads as TGTGCCAGCAGTAAAGAGACAGGGGGCGCGGATAGCAATCAGCCCCAGCATTTT. Translated, it gives CASSKETGGADSNQPQHF.

The chain joins TRBV4-1 to TRBJ2-2; D remains unclear. Deletions cut 3 bases from V and 0 bases from J, with 5 bases between. Germline CDR1 is MGHRA and CDR2 is YSYEKL. The CDR3 extends over 14 amino acids. DNA of the CDR3: TGCGCCAGCAGCCATCCAGCGAACACCGGGGAGCTGTTTTTT. This gives the protein CASSHPANTGELFF.

The genes are TRBV7-8 and TRBJ1-1; tentatively, D is TRBD1 (6 bases). V was clipped by 4 bases and J by 4 bases, with 16 bases between them. This CDR3 has 15 residues. Germline CDR1 SGHVS, CDR2 FQNEAQ. The CDR3 protein is CASSSSLQGITEAFF. The CDR3, as DNA: TGTGCCAGCAGCTCAAGCCTACAGGGAATCACTGAAGCTTTCTTT.

This clone was seen just once. The chain has TRBV29-1 and TRBJ1-2; perhaps TRBD1 as D (5 bases). The CDR3 extends over 17 amino acids. Germline CDR1 is SQVTM and CDR2 is ANQGSEA. V lost 2 bases and J 4 bases, leaving 23 bases between the germline ends. The CDR3 bases are TGCAGCGTTGAAATTAGGGAGGGATGGGGACGGAGCTATGGCTACACCTTC. Translated: CSVEIREGWGRSYGYTF.

This clone has a handful of counts. The V gene is TRBV19, the J gene TRBJ1-5, with 12 bases identical to TRBD1. In germline, CDR1 is LNHDA, CDR2 SQIVND (reference sequence). This CDR3 contains 16 residues. Trimming at V came to 7 bases and at J to 6 bases, leaving 10 bases not matched to a gene. The CDR3 DNA reads as TGTGCCAGTACGGCCCCGGGACAGGGGGCTCGTCAGCCCCAGCATTTT. It yields the protein CASTAPGQGARQPQHF.

Regarding this clone: The junction differs from germline at one of its ends, possibly a read error. This sequence joins TRBV7-3 and TRBJ2-2; 11 nucleotides match TRBD2. CDR3 length: 15 residues. CDR1 and CDR2 from the germline V gene are SGHTA and FQGTGA. This CDR3 reads CASSLTSGNAGELFF. In nucleotides, the CDR3 is TGTGCCAGCAGCTTGACTAGCGGGAACGCCGGGGAGCTGTTTTTT. Full variable domain (rest looked up from reference TRBV7-3 and TRBJ2-2): GAGVSQTPSNKVTEKGKYVELRCDPISGHTALYWYRQSLGQGPEFLIYFQGTGAADDSGLPNDRFFAVRPEGSVSTLKIQRTERGDSAVYLCASSLTSGNAGELFFGEGSRLTVL.

This clone was recorded a few times. The rearrangement links TRBV14 to TRBJ1-1; D uncertain. V dropped 4 bases and J dropped 0 bases, with 6 bases sitting between them. The CDR3 contains 13 residues. Germline V CDR1 and CDR2: SGHDN, FVKESK. CDR3 DNA: TGTGCCAGCAGCCCCCAGGTGAACACTGAAGCTTTCTTT. The encoded protein is CASSPQVNTEAFF.

V usage is TRBV27 and J usage is TRBJ1-2; D ambiguous. The CDR3 totals 14 residues. With 3 bases removed from V and 4 bases from J, the gap between germline ends came to 12 bases. Germline CDR1 MNHEY, CDR2 SMNVEV (reference sequence). The CDR3 bases are TGTGCCAGCAGTTTCTACTCCGGGTCCTATGGCTACACCTTC. Its translation is CASSFYSGSYGYTF.

CDR3 residues: CASSIGGSSGNTIYF. DNA of the CDR3: TGTGCCAGTAGTATAGGAGGCAGCTCTGGAAACACCATATATTTT. This chain joins TRBV19 and TRBJ1-3, with D unresolved. This CDR3 spans 15 amino acids. Trimming pared 1 base from V and 0 bases from J, leaving 7 bases between. Germline assignment: CDR1 LNHDA and CDR2 SQIVND (reference sequence).